The 32 T cell receptor beta chains presented below share a single source sample, sequenced in a study of CD4+ T cells in melanoma. The data were produced by immunoSEQ multiplex PCR, yet TCRdb's version contains in-frame clones alone and is incomplete. The data hold roughly 11,000 clones, with less than 75% observed a single time. Sequencing was carried out using cells from a culture (not recorded whether cultured in vitro). These receptors all come from a human donor with melanoma.

V usage is TRBV29-1 and J usage is TRBJ2-1; TRBD2 aligns across 10 bases. CDR3 length equals 15 residues. Germline lookup yields CDR1 SQVTM and CDR2 ANQGSEA. J was trimmed by 10 bases and V by 6 bases; bases with no gene match: 15. In DNA, the CDR3 is TGCAGCGTCAGCCCCCAAAGCGGGGGGGCAGAGGAGCAGTTCTTC. It encodes CSVSPQSGGAEEQFF.

The V and J genes are TRBV6-1 and TRBJ1-2; D is undetermined. CDR1 is MNHNS, CDR2 SASEGT, per germline. Trimming took off 3 bases at V and 4 bases at J, with 12 bases between the two ends. The CDR3 length is 14 residues. The CDR3 DNA reads as TGTGCCAGCAGTGACCGGGGATTCAGCTATGGCTACACCTTC. It yields the protein CASSDRGFSYGYTF.

This rearrangement joins TRBV7-9 to TRBJ2-5; D remains ambiguous. Germline CDR1 SEHNR, CDR2 FQNEAQ (reference sequence). The CDR3 sequence is 15 residues long. V lost 5 bases, J lost 4 bases, and 17 bases lay in between. CDR3 sequence reads: CASSQEGQSVETQYF. As DNA, the CDR3 is TGTGCCAGCAGCCAAGAAGGGCAGTCCGTAGAGACCCAGTACTTC.

V usage is TRBV18 and J usage is TRBJ2-5; D gene ambiguous. The CDR3 consists of 13 residues. V was shortened by 0 bases and J by 5 bases, with 7 bases between the two germline ends. Germline CDR1 and CDR2: KGHSH and LQKENI. Here the CDR3 reads CASSPPSYETQYF. CDR3 bases: TGTGCCAGCTCACCACCGTCCTACGAGACCCAGTACTTC.

The genes are TRBV5-6 and TRBJ1-2, with D unresolved. Germline V gene sequence: CDR1 SGHDT, CDR2 YYEEEE. V lost 2 bases, J lost 0 bases, and 5 bases lay in between. The CDR3 runs 13 residues. The CDR3 nucleotides read TGTGCCAGCAGCTTTTTGGCTAACTATGGCTACACCTTC. It codes for CASSFLANYGYTF.

CDR3 sequence (DNA): TGTGCCAGCAGCGTAGGGCCAGCGGGACAGGCCTACGAGCAGTACTTC. Encoded protein: CASSVGPAGQAYEQYF. The chain recombines TRBV9 with TRBJ2-7; a weak D match, TRBD1 (8 bases). Trimming removed 0 bases from V and 2 bases from J, with 15 bases in between. CDR1 and CDR2 (germline): SGDLS, YYNGEE. This CDR3 has 16 residues.

V usage is TRBV6-4 and J usage is TRBJ2-1, with 9 bases aligning to TRBD2. This CDR3 has 15 residues. Germline V gene sequence: CDR1 MRHNA, CDR2 SNTAGT. V was clipped by 6 bases and J by 7 bases; unmatched bases: 10. CDR3 sequence (DNA): TGTGCCAGCAGCTTAGGGGCGGGGGGGCCAAATGAGCAGTTCTTC. It yields the protein CASSLGAGGPNEQFF.

There are a few counts of this clone. J is TRBJ1-1 and V is TRBV6-5, with D perhaps matching TRBD1 (6 bases). The germline V gene has CDR1 MNHEY and CDR2 SVGAGI. V was trimmed by 5 bases and J by 1 base, leaving 11 bases between them. The CDR3 length is 14 residues. The CDR3 reads CASSAGVGNTEAFF. In DNA, the CDR3 is TGTGCCAGCAGTGCAGGGGTAGGGAACACTGAAGCTTTCTTT.

The chain links TRBV5-1 to TRBJ2-7; D unresolved. CDR1 and CDR2 (germline): SGHRS, YFSETQ. Deletions cut 0 bases from V and 3 bases from J, with 16 bases between. This CDR3 is built from 16 residues. In nucleotides, the CDR3 is TGCGCCAGCAGCTTGGTTCCGGGTCCGAACTTCTACGAGCAGTACTTC. This translates into CASSLVPGPNFYEQYF.

This chain joins TRBV25-1 and TRBJ1-2; TRBD1 might be the D (6 bases). Germline loops: CDR1 MGHDK, CDR2 SYGVNS. CDR3 size: 16 residues. V lost 6 bases and J 1 base, leaving 18 bases between the germline ends. The CDR3 bases are TGTGCCAGCAGAACTGACCTGGGGGGCGGTAACTATGGCTACACCTTC. It translates to CASRTDLGGGNYGYTF.

The V and J genes are TRBV5-5 and TRBJ2-7; the match to TRBD2 covers 7 bases. The ends lost 5 bases at V and 6 bases at J; junction bases unmatched: 8. The germline gives CDR1 SGHKS, CDR2 YYEKEE (reference sequence). This CDR3 has 13 residues. CDR3 loop: CASSSGTTLEQYF. In DNA form, the CDR3 reads TGTGCCAGCAGTTCGGGGACTACCCTCGAGCAGTACTTC.

The genes are TRBV21-1 and TRBJ1-2; TRBD1, the table's D call, lacks a check against the DNA. TRBV21-1 is a recognized pseudogene. The CDR3 covers 9 residues. CDR3 DNA: TGTGCCAGCATGGCCGGCTACACCTTC. This encodes CASMAGYTF.

The chain carries TRBV6-1 and TRBJ2-4; tentative D call: TRBD2 (5 bases). Trimming removed 3 bases at V and 3 bases at J, with 15 bases between. The length of the CDR3 is 16 residues. Germline loops: CDR1 MNHNS, CDR2 SASEGT. CDR3 sequence reads: CASSEHGGSNKNIQYF. The CDR3 coding sequence is TGTGCCAGCAGTGAGCACGGCGGGTCTAACAAAAACATTCAGTACTTC.

This rearrangement joins TRBV7-7 to TRBJ1-4; D not resolved. CDR1 is SSHAT, CDR2 FNYEAQ, per germline (reference sequence). The germline V and J ends were trimmed by 3 bases and 2 bases, with 16 bases remaining between them. The CDR3 consists of 17 residues. The CDR3 sequence is CASSFGHRSATNEKLFF. The CDR3 DNA reads as TGTGCCAGCAGCTTCGGCCACCGGAGCGCGACTAATGAAAAACTGTTTTTT.

This chain links TRBV18 with TRBJ2-7; D assignment may be TRBD1 or TRBD2 (5 bases each). The V and J ends lost 4 bases and 3 bases respectively, with 13 bases between them. The CDR3 sequence is 14 residues long. Germline loops: CDR1 KGHSH, CDR2 LQKENI. The CDR3 bases are TGTGCCAGCTCACGCGCCGGGACCCTCTACGAGCAGTACTTC. The encoded protein is CASSRAGTLYEQYF.

The sample holds a few counts of this clone. The chain uses TRBV4-1 and TRBJ1-2; D gene uncertain. Trimming removed 0 bases at V and 2 bases at J, with 10 bases between. Germline loops: CDR1 MGHRA, CDR2 YSYEKL. There are 15 residues in the CDR3. The CDR3 protein is CASSQDTQRNYGYTF. DNA of the CDR3: TGCGCCAGCAGCCAAGACACACAGAGAAACTATGGCTACACCTTC.

J is TRBJ2-3 and V is TRBV6-5; D uncertain. This CDR3 has 15 residues. Trimming removed 5 bases at V and 3 bases at J, with 15 bases between. CDR1 is MNHEY, CDR2 SVGAGI, per germline. CDR3 residues: CASSKGLFGTDTQYF. Written as DNA, the CDR3 is TGTGCCAGCAGTAAAGGGCTGTTCGGTACAGATACGCAGTATTTT.

The rearrangement joins TRBV4-1 to TRBJ2-5; 7 nucleotides align to TRBD1. The germline gives CDR1 MGHRA, CDR2 YSYEKL. The length of the CDR3 is 18 residues. V shed 3 bases and J 0 bases; nucleotides not matched to a gene: 13. Here the CDR3 reads CASSHNLRGPRYQETQYF. The CDR3 DNA reads as TGCGCCAGCAGCCATAATTTGAGGGGGCCTCGATACCAAGAGACCCAGTACTTC.

The gene calls are TRBV5-4 and TRBJ1-6, with 10 bases aligning to TRBD1. The CDR3 is 16 residues long. V dropped 3 bases and J dropped 3; count of bases not matched to a gene: 3. CDR1 is SGHNT, CDR2 YYREEE, per germline (reference sequence). CDR3 protein: CASSSGQGFYNSPLHF. In DNA, the CDR3 is TGTGCCAGCAGCTCGGGACAGGGGTTCTATAATTCACCCCTCCACTTT.

The chain employs TRBV6-1 and TRBJ1-1; D not resolved. Trimming took 7 bases from V and 1 from J, leaving 13 bases between them. Germline lookup yields CDR1 MNHNS and CDR2 SASEGT. The CDR3 consists of 14 residues. CDR3 nucleotides: TGTGCCAGCACACGGGGATTGGAGAACACTGAAGCTTTCTTT. Its protein product is CASTRGLENTEAFF.

This clone has more than one count but fewer than ten. This rearrangement joins TRBV19 to TRBJ2-2; no clear D gene. This CDR3 region has 14 residues. V was clipped by 6 bases and J by 0 bases, with 8 bases between them. Germline CDR1 reads LNHDA; CDR2 reads SQIVND (reference sequence). DNA of the CDR3: TGTGCCAGTAGGACGACCTCGAACACCGGGGAGCTGTTTTTT. It codes for CASRTTSNTGELFF.

The chain recombines TRBV7-3 with TRBJ2-3; 9 bases agree with TRBD1. CDR3 length: 14 residues. Germline loops: CDR1 SGHTA, CDR2 FQGTGA. V lost 8 bases to trimming and J lost 3 bases; unmatched junction nucleotides: 6. The DNA of the CDR3 is TGTGCCAGCTCGTTGACAGGGGGTACAGATACGCAGTATTTT. Protein product: CASSLTGGTDTQYF.

This chain connects TRBV2 to TRBJ1-1; maybe TRBD1 (5 bases). CDR3 length: 13 residues. Germline CDR1 is SNHLY and CDR2 is FYNNEI. Trimming stripped 3 bases from V and 0 bases from J, with 5 bases between. CDR3 in DNA: TGTGCCAGCAGTGAGGGGGTGAACACTGAAGCTTTCTTT. As protein: CASSEGVNTEAFF.

The count of this clone is one. The chain uses TRBV7-2 and TRBJ2-7; 11 bases line up with TRBD2. V lost 4 bases, J lost 7 bases, and 15 bases stayed unmatched. Germline CDR1 reads SGHTA; CDR2 reads FQGNSA. CDR3 length: 17 amino acids. The CDR3 coding sequence is TGTGCCAGCAGCTCTCGCGTCGGTAGCGGGGGGGCCGGAGAGCAGTACTTC. Amino acids: CASSSRVGSGGAGEQYF.

The gene calls are TRBV5-4 and TRBJ2-2, with 10 positions matching TRBD2. The V and J ends lost 3 bases and 6 bases, in that order; junction bases with no gene match: 8. The CDR3 consists of 16 residues. Germline lookup yields CDR1 SGHNT and CDR2 YYREEE (reference sequence). The CDR3 sequence is CASSWAGAGGPGELFF. CDR3 in DNA: TGTGCCAGCAGCTGGGCAGGAGCGGGGGGGCCCGGGGAGCTGTTTTTT.

The chain couples TRBV19 to TRBJ2-2, with a tentative D call TRBD2 (7 bases). Germline V gene data show CDR1 as LNHDA and CDR2 as SQIVND (reference sequence). The CDR3 contains 13 residues. The germline V and J ends were trimmed by 7 bases and 6 bases, with 12 bases remaining between them. The CDR3 DNA follows: TGTGCCAGTATGGGGCGGGGGCCCGGGGAGCTGTTTTTT. Its translation: CASMGRGPGELFF.

This clone is categorized as medium-sized. J is TRBJ1-4 and V is TRBV6-5, with D possibly being TRBD1 (5 bases). V shed 0 bases and J shed 4 bases, with 9 bases lying between them. There are 15 residues in the CDR3. From germline, CDR1 is MNHEY and CDR2 SVGAGI. CDR3 nucleotides: TGTGCCAGCAGTTACTCGAAGGGGAGTAATGAAAAACTGTTTTTT. This sequence encodes CASSYSKGSNEKLFF.

The table lists this clone with a few counts. The CDR3 loop reads CASTQGRPPEAFF. CDR3 in DNA: TGTGCCAGTACTCAGGGTCGACCCCCTGAAGCTTTCTTT. This chain uses TRBV7-2 with TRBJ1-1; D might be TRBD1 (5 bases). The V and J ends lost 9 bases and 6 bases respectively, with 17 bases between them. CDR1 SGHTA and CDR2 FQGNSA come from the germline V gene. The CDR3 covers 13 residues.

V and J are TRBV4-1 and TRBJ1-5, with 7 nucleotides matching TRBD1. This CDR3 contains 18 residues. CDR1 and CDR2 from the germline V gene are MGHRA and YSYEKL. With V trimmed by 1 base and J by 2 bases, 11 bases remained unmatched. Written as DNA, the CDR3 is TGCGCCAGCAGCCAAGTTGGTAAACAGGGGAAGGGCAATCAGCCCCAGCATTTT. It specifies CASSQVGKQGKGNQPQHF.

The rearrangement links TRBV30 to TRBJ1-1; 8 bases match TRBD1. Per the germline V gene, CDR1 is GTSNPN and CDR2 is SVGIG (reference sequence). This CDR3 has 12 residues. The J segment lost 4 bases and the V segment lost 5 bases, leaving 3 bases of the junction unmatched. The CDR3, as DNA: TGTGCCTGGGCAGGGGGCACCACTGAAGCTTTCTTT. Its translation: CAWAGGTTEAFF.

The chain has TRBV10-3 and TRBJ2-7; a weak D match, TRBD1 (5 bases). This CDR3 has 14 amino acids. The ends were cut back, 6 bases at V and 5 bases at J, with 17 bases in the middle. Germline V gene data show CDR1 as ENHRY and CDR2 as SYGVKD. The CDR3 protein is CAISDRQISHEQYF. The CDR3, as DNA: TGTGCCATCAGCGACAGACAGATATCCCACGAGCAGTACTTC.

The chain links TRBV30 to TRBJ2-6; maybe TRBD2 (5 bases). Germline CDR1 reads GTSNPN; CDR2 reads SVGIG (reference sequence). Trimming shortened V by 3 bases and J by 0 bases, and 12 bases separated the two germline ends. This CDR3 spans 16 amino acids. This chain's CDR3 is CAWRRVRTSGANVLTF. CDR3 coding DNA: TGTGCCTGGAGGAGGGTCCGGACCTCTGGGGCCAACGTCCTGACTTTC. Together with reference TRBV30 and TRBJ2-6, the CDR3 gives the full variable domain: SQTIHQWPATLVQPVGSPLSLECTVEGTSNPNLYWYRQAAGRGLQLLFYSVGIGQISSEVPQNLSASRPQDRQFILSSKKLLLSDSGFYLCAWRRVRTSGANVLTFGAGSRLTVL.